This TCR beta chain was identified in a study of T cell responses to AZD1222 COVID-19 vaccine. Study outcomes and limitations: The donors showed a predominance of white British ancestry and of females, with possible underestimation of clonal diversity. Among vaccine-associated CD4 TCRs, coverage spanned spike, with dominance at 160-218 and 743-854. Baseline serostatus was positive in only a handful of AZD1222 recipients. The study sampled repertoires only after the peak T cell response.

Details on this clone: What it binds is not known.

Assay: immunoSEQ multiplex PCR; the TCRdb copy retains only in-frame clones and omits some. Of about 110,000 clones listed, approximately 90% are singletons. The sample was peripheral blood, taken on day 0 of MenACWY control vaccination. This TCR derives from an adult in good health.

CDR3 sequence: CASSQAQRKSRGEREAFF. Written as DNA, the CDR3 is TGTGCCAGCAGCCAAGCGCAACGCAAGAGCAGGGGGGAAAGAGAAGCTTTCTTT. This rearrangement joins TRBV3-1 (or the pseudogene TRBV3-2) to TRBJ1-1, with TRBD1 identical over 7 bases. CDR1 is LGHDT, CDR2 YNNKEL, per germline (reference sequence). The ends lost 1 base at V and 8 bases at J; junction bases unmatched: 19. This CDR3 is built from 18 residues.